Given below is one T cell receptor (beta chain) in context. Its matching antigen is unknown. V was trimmed by 2 bases and J by 4 bases, leaving 8 bases between them. The CDR3 is 13 residues long. The germline CDR1 and CDR2 sequences are MNHEY and SMNVEV (reference sequence). This entry comes from a study of a mutant IDH1 vaccine in newly diagnosed glioma. Time point specified: week 47, end of study. Every vaccine dose comprised 300 ug of mutant IDH1 20-mer peptide plus topical imiquimod. Here immunoSEQ multiplex PCR was the method, and the copy in TCRdb shows in-frame clones only, minus some. The sample shows around 94,000 clones, approximately 89% of them seen only once.

The source of this sequence is a woman aged 45 to 65 with glioma. The chain combines TRBV27 with TRBJ1-1; no clear D gene. Sequencing used PBMCs, obtained from a glioma patient whose treatment included an IDH1 peptide vaccine. CDR3 nucleotides: TGTGCCAGCAGTTTAATGCGGGGCACTGAAGCTTTCTTT. Translating it yields CASSLMRGTEAFF.